These 4 T cell receptor beta chains came from one sample sequenced in a study of blood T cell repertoires in COVID-19. The method was immunoSEQ multiplex PCR; TCRdb's version includes in-frame clones alone and lacks a portion of them. The table lists roughly 300,000 clones, approximately 84% of them singletons. The specimen was PBMCs or T cells enriched from blood (not recorded which). These receptors were taken from a woman aged 25 to 39 who had recovered from COVID-19.

V usage is TRBV27 and J usage is TRBJ2-1; 10 bases line up with TRBD1. CDR3 length: 13 amino acids. Trimming removed 5 bases from V and 8 bases from J; junction bases left unmatched: 3. From germline, CDR1 is MNHEY and CDR2 SMNVEV (reference sequence). The CDR3 reads CASSHGTGDEQFF. CDR3 coding DNA: TGTGCCAGCAGTCATGGGACAGGGGATGAGCAGTTCTTC.

CDR3 residues: CASSPGMWAGQETQYF. CDR3 sequence (DNA): TGTGCCAGCAGCCCCGGAATGTGGGCGGGGCAAGAGACCCAGTACTTC. The chain carries TRBV11-2 and TRBJ2-5, with D possibly TRBD2 on 6 matching bases. Per germline, CDR1 SGHAT and CDR2 FQNNGV. The ends were cut back, 5 bases at V and 2 bases at J, with 18 bases in the middle. The CDR3 extends over 16 amino acids.

The chain has TRBV2 and TRBJ1-1, with 7 bases aligning to TRBD1. Per germline, CDR1 SNHLY and CDR2 FYNNEI. The V gene end was trimmed by 4 bases and the J gene end by 3 bases; junction bases not matched to a gene: 5. This CDR3 region has 14 residues. The CDR3 loop is CASSGQGGDTEAFF. DNA for the CDR3: TGTGCCAGCAGTGGACAGGGCGGGGACACTGAAGCTTTCTTT.

The J gene is TRBJ1-5, the V gene TRBV11-2; possibly TRBD1 for D (5 bases). CDR1 SGHAT and CDR2 FQNNGV come from the germline V gene. The CDR3 extends over 15 amino acids. Trimming left V 4 bases short and J 1 base short, with 11 bases between. CDR3 protein: CASSSGRGSNQPQHF. In nucleotides, the CDR3 is TGTGCCAGCAGCTCTGGGCGGGGCAGCAATCAGCCCCAGCATTTT.